This T cell receptor (beta chain) was sequenced during a study of hypomethylating agent response in myelodysplastic syndrome. For the study at large: A diploid cytogenetic profile was most common; mean age 72.2 +/- 6.3 years. About six patients responded with complete response or hematologic improvement; roughly 5 did not. Complete response or hematologic improvement counted as response; others were non-responders. General study findings and limits: Healthy controls were not age-matched to MDS patients, possibly affecting comparisons.

A remark on this clone: What it recognizes is unknown.

The CDR3 is made up of 14 amino acids. The V gene's germline CDR1 is MDHEN and CDR2 SYDVKM. The germline V and J ends were trimmed by 6 bases and 2 bases, with 13 bases remaining between them. Assay used: immunoSEQ multiplex PCR; TCRdb lists only in-frame clones, some missing. The repertoire has around 11,000 clones, under 85% of them found once; the top ten carry 3% to 4%. The sequencing used bone marrow, collected before or after starting hypomethylating agent treatment for myelodysplastic syndrome (not recorded which). This chain joins TRBV28 and TRBJ1-1, with D tentatively TRBD1 (6 bases). The sequence was obtained from a human donor with myelodysplastic syndrome. CDR3 amino acids: CASRLQGLNTEAFF. The CDR3 DNA reads as TGTGCCAGCAGGTTACAGGGACTCAACACTGAAGCTTTCTTT.